This TCR beta chain derives from a study of T-cell memory formation after mild COVID-19. Study-level points and caveats: The SARS-CoV-2 specificity of second-wave clones reaching peak at day 37 remained unverified.

The CDR3 spans 15 residues. The V gene's germline CDR1 is SGHRS and CDR2 YFSETQ. V was clipped by 0 bases and J by 4 bases; unmatched bases: 6. This clonotype has at least ten counts. The antigen is not known. MiXCR was run by TCRdb on the 5' RACE reads, yielding one entry per CDR3 protein. Counted here are about 240,000 distinct CDR3 sequences, over 9% occurring once; the ten biggest clones make up 22%. Sequencing used PBMCs or a T cell subset sorted from them (not recorded which). This sequence joins TRBV5-1 and TRBJ2-5, with 7 nucleotides matching TRBD1. The sequence came from a man aged 18-30 years who had mild COVID-19 (a few samples of this study predate the infection). Cell type and time point are not known. The CDR3 sequence: CASSLAPNRGETQYF. DNA of the CDR3: TGCGCCAGCAGCTTGGCCCCCAACAGGGGAGAGACCCAGTACTTC.